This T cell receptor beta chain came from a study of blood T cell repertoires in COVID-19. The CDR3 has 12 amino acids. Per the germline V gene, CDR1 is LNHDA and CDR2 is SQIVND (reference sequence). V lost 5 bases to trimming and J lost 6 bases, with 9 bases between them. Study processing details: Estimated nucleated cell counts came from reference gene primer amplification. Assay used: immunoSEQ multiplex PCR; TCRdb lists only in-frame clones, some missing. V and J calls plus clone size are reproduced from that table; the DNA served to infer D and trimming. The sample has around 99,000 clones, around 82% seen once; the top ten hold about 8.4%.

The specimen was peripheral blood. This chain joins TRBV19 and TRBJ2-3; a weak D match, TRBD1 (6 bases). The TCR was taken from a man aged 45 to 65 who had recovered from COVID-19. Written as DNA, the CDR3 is TGTGCCAGTAGTCAGACAGGTGATACGCAGTATTTT. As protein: CASSQTGDTQYF.